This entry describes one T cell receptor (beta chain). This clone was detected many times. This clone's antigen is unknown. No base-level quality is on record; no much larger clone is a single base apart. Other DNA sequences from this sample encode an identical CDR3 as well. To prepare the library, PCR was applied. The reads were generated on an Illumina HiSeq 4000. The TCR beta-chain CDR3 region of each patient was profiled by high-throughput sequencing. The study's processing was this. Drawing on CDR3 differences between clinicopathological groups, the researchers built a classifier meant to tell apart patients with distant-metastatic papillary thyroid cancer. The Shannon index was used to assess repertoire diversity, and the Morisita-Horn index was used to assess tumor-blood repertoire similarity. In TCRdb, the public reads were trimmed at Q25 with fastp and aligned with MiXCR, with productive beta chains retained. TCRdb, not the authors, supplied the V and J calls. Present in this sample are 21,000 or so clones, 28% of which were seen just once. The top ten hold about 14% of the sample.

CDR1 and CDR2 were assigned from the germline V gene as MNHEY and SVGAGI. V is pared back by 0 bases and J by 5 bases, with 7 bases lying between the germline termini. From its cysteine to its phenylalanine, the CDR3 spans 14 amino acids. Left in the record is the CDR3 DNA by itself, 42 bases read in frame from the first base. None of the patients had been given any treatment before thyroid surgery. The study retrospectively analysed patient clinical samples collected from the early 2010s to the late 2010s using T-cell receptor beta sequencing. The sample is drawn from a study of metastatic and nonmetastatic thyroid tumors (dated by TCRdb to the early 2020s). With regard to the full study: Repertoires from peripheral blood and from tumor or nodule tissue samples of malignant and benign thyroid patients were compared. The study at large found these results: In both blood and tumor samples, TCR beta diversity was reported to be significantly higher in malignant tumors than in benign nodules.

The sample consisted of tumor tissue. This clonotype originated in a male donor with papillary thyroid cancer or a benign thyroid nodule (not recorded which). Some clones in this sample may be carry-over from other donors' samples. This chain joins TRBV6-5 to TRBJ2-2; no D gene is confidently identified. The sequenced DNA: TGTGCCAGCAGTTACTCTAGTGGGACCGGGGAGCTGTTTTTT. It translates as CASSYSSGTGELFF.